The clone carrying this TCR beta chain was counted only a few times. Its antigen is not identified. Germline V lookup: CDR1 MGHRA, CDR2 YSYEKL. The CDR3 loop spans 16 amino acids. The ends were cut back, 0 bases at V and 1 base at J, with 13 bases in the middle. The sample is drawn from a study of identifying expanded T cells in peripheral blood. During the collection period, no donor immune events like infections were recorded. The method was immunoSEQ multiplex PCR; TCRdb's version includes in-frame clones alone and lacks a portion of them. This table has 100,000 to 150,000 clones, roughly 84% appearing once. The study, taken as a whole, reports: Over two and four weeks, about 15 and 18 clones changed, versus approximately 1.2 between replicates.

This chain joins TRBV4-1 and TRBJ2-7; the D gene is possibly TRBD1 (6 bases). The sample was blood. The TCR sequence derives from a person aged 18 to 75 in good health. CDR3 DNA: TGCGCCAGCAGCCAAGAGTTACAGGGCCCTTCCTACGAGCAGTACTTC. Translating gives CASSQELQGPSYEQYF.